Below, 28 T cell receptor beta chains from the same sample are listed, as sequenced in a study of cytomegalovirus exposure and HLA in healthy donors. Amplification used 60 Vbeta primers and 13 Jbeta primers. TCRdb's copy holds only in-frame clones and misses some; the assay was immunoSEQ multiplex PCR. The data contain tens of thousands of clones, about 63% of them singletons. The sample taken for sequencing was PBMCs. These receptors were obtained from a man between 50 and 59 years old in good health and CMV-seropositive.

This clone was observed a few times. In DNA form, the CDR3 reads TGTGCCAGCAGCTTAGGAGCAGGGATCTATGGCTACACCTTC. It codes for CASSLGAGIYGYTF. The chain links TRBV7-6 to TRBJ1-2, with a possible D match to TRBD1 (5 bases). Trimming removed 1 base from V and 4 bases from J, with 10 bases in between. The CDR3 has 14 amino acids. Germline loops: CDR1 SGHVS, CDR2 FNYEAQ.

This clone showed up just a few times. The V call is TRBV7-2, the J call TRBJ2-5, with 8 bases matching TRBD1. Germline CDR1 is SGHTA and CDR2 is FQGNSA. This CDR3 is built from 15 residues. V lost 1 base and J lost 2; bases outside the gene matches: 3. CDR3 sequence: CASSLGQGRQETQYF. As DNA, the CDR3 is TGTGCCAGCAGCTTAGGACAGGGGAGGCAAGAGACCCAGTACTTC.

The chain carries TRBV7-2 and TRBJ2-3, with a tentative D call TRBD2 (5 bases). The germline V gene encodes CDR1 SGHTA and CDR2 FQGNSA. CDR3 length equals 16 residues. Deletions cut 5 bases from V and 4 bases from J, with 19 bases between. The CDR3 sequence: CASSQPGSPMADTQYF. The DNA of the CDR3 is TGTGCCAGCAGCCAACCGGGATCCCCGATGGCAGATACGCAGTATTTT.

A single count supports this clone. The rearrangement joins TRBV4-1 to TRBJ2-3; weak D call: TRBD2 (6 bases). Germline V gene lookup returns CDR1 MGHRA and CDR2 YSYEKL. This CDR3 region has 16 residues. V gave up 4 bases and J gave up 1 base, with 15 bases separating them. This CDR3 reads CASSLASGTGTDTQYF. For the CDR3, the DNA is TGCGCCAGCAGCCTCGCCTCCGGGACTGGCACAGATACGCAGTATTTT.

The rearrangement uses TRBV29-1 and TRBJ2-5, with D possibly matching TRBD1 (5 bases). The CDR3 totals 12 residues. V dropped 3 bases and J dropped 3 bases, with 8 bases sitting between them. Germline V lookup: CDR1 SQVTM, CDR2 ANQGSEA. DNA of the CDR3: TGCAGCGTTGAGCCAGGGAAAGAGACCCAGTACTTC. It is translated as CSVEPGKETQYF.

In DNA, the CDR3 is TGCAGCGTTGAGGGGACAGGGGTTAACGAGCAGTACTTC. Translating it yields CSVEGTGVNEQYF. The chain is built from TRBV29-1 and TRBJ2-7, with 10 bases identical to TRBD1. CDR3 size: 13 residues. CDR1 and CDR2 (germline): SQVTM, ANQGSEA. The ends lost 3 bases at V and 5 bases at J; junction bases unmatched: 4.

This chain uses TRBV5-6 with TRBJ2-4; tentatively, D is TRBD1 (5 bases). Trimming removed 5 bases from V and 10 bases from J, with 10 bases in between. This CDR3 has 11 residues. CDR1 and CDR2 from the germline V gene are SGHDT and YYEEEE. The chain's CDR3 is CASSGAGIQYF. The CDR3 coding sequence is TGTGCCAGCAGTGGGGCAGGTATTCAGTACTTC.

The chain has TRBV5-1 and TRBJ1-2; D not resolved. The CDR3 spans 12 residues. Germline assignment: CDR1 SGHRS and CDR2 YFSETQ. V was pared by 4 bases and J by 3 bases, with 7 bases between. The CDR3 here is CASSERDYGYTF. DNA of the CDR3: TGCGCCAGCAGCGAAAGAGACTATGGCTACACCTTC.

V is TRBV7-9 and J is TRBJ2-5; a possible D gene is TRBD2 (6 bases). Germline V gives CDR1 SEHNR, CDR2 FQNEAQ (reference sequence). V dropped 3 bases and J dropped 7 bases, with 12 bases sitting between them. The length of the CDR3 is 13 residues. CDR3 coding DNA: TGTGCCAGCAGCTTGGGACTCCTACCGACCCAGTACTTC. It yields the protein CASSLGLLPTQYF.

The chain joins TRBV29-1 to TRBJ1-1; tentative D call: TRBD1 (6 bases). Germline values: CDR1 SQVTM, CDR2 ANQGSEA. There are 14 residues in the CDR3. V lost 4 bases and J 5 bases, leaving 17 bases between the germline ends. Here the CDR3 reads CSVGGGRGKTEAFF. CDR3 coding DNA: TGCAGCGTTGGCGGAGGGAGGGGGAAAACTGAAGCTTTCTTT.

The chain employs TRBV2 and TRBJ2-7; 9 bases line up with TRBD1. Looked up from germline, CDR1 is SNHLY and CDR2 is FYNNEI. The V segment lost 6 bases and the J segment 3 bases; nucleotides outside the gene matches: 0. The CDR3 loop spans 12 amino acids. The chain's CDR3 is CASRGQGYEQYF. The DNA of the CDR3 is TGTGCCAGCAGGGGACAGGGCTACGAGCAGTACTTC.

The J gene is TRBJ2-2, the V gene TRBV5-4, with TRBD2 as a possible D gene (5 bases). The CDR3 consists of 15 residues. Germline values: CDR1 SGHNT, CDR2 YYREEE (reference sequence). The V and J ends lost 0 bases and 1 base respectively, with 7 bases between them. The CDR3 sequence: CASSLASGNTGELFF. The CDR3 DNA follows: TGTGCCAGCAGCTTGGCCAGCGGGAACACCGGGGAGCTGTTTTTT.

The chain has TRBV10-2 and TRBJ2-7; D is ambiguous. The CDR3 consists of 13 residues. V gave up 1 base and J gave up 3 bases, with 7 bases separating them. Per the germline V gene, CDR1 is WSHSY and CDR2 is SAAADI. CDR3 region: CASSEFQIYEQYF. The CDR3 DNA is TGCGCCAGCAGTGAGTTTCAAATCTACGAGCAGTACTTC.

The rearrangement joins TRBV4-1 to TRBJ1-3, with a weak D call TRBD1 (5 bases). V gave up 1 base and J gave up 0 bases, with 16 bases separating them. Germline V gene lookup returns CDR1 MGHRA and CDR2 YSYEKL. The CDR3 loop spans 18 amino acids. The CDR3 DNA reads TGCGCCAGCAGCCAAGGGGGACCCGGGGGGAGCTCTGGAAACACCATATATTTT. It is translated as CASSQGGPGGSSGNTIYF.

The chain employs TRBV7-2 and TRBJ2-1; 7 nucleotides line up with TRBD2. The V and J ends lost 5 bases and 6 bases, in that order; junction bases with no gene match: 7. The CDR3 is 14 residues long. Germline V gives CDR1 SGHTA, CDR2 FQGNSA. In DNA form, the CDR3 reads TGTGCCAGCAGCGCTGGGGGGGTGGGCAATGAGCAGTTCTTC. This codes for CASSAGGVGNEQFF.

The gene calls are TRBV27 and TRBJ2-1, with 9 bases matching TRBD1. CDR1 is MNHEY, CDR2 SMNVEV, per germline (reference sequence). J was trimmed by 10 bases and V by 0 bases; bases with no gene match: 4. The length of the CDR3 is 14 residues. For the CDR3, the DNA is TGTGCCAGCAGTTTATCGGGACAGGGTGGGGAGCAGTTCTTC. Translated, it gives CASSLSGQGGEQFF.

Written as DNA, the CDR3 is TGCAGCGTGTACCCTCCCGGAACAGGTTATGGCTACACCTTC. Amino acids: CSVYPPGTGYGYTF. The J gene is TRBJ1-2, the V gene TRBV29-1; the D gene is possibly TRBD1 (5 bases). The CDR3 is 14 residues long. V was cut by 6 bases and J by 5 bases, with 19 bases left in between. Germline V CDR1 and CDR2: SQVTM, ANQGSEA.

The chain links TRBV28 to TRBJ1-1; D perhaps matches TRBD1 (6 bases). This CDR3 has 14 amino acids. V dropped 6 bases and J dropped 2 bases, with 13 bases sitting between them. Germline CDR1 and CDR2: MDHEN and SYDVKM. CDR3 residues: CASRFGQLNTEAFF. The CDR3 region has the DNA TGTGCCAGCAGGTTTGGACAGCTCAACACTGAAGCTTTCTTT.

The chain links TRBV5-8 to TRBJ1-5; 7 bases agree with TRBD1. This CDR3 comprises 15 residues. V trimming: 4 bases; J trimming: 4 bases; junction bases outside the gene matches: 8. Per the germline V gene, CDR1 is SGHTS and CDR2 is YDEGEE. The CDR3 coding sequence is TGTGCCAGCAGCAACCGACAGGGTCGGAATCAGCCCCAGCATTTT. Its protein is CASSNRQGRNQPQHF.

V usage is TRBV7-7 and J usage is TRBJ1-4; D unclear. The CDR3 extends over 13 amino acids. Germline values: CDR1 SSHAT, CDR2 FNYEAQ (reference sequence). The V gene lost 4 bases and the J gene lost 8 bases, with 11 bases spanning the gap. The CDR3 coding sequence is TGTGCCAGCAGCTGGGGAACGGGGGAAAAACTGTTTTTT. Protein: CASSWGTGEKLFF.

This clone is termed medium-sized. The CDR3 DNA is TGTGCCTGGAAAAGGACTTATCAAAGGACTGAAGCTTTCTTT. It encodes CAWKRTYQRTEAFF. This sequence joins TRBV30 and TRBJ1-1; D uncertain. CDR1 and CDR2 from the germline V gene are GTSNPN and SVGIG (reference sequence). The length of the CDR3 is 14 residues. V lost 4 bases, J lost 5 bases, and 17 bases lay in between. Variable domain in full (rest from reference TRBV30 and TRBJ1-1): SQTIHQWPATLVQPVGSPLSLECTVEGTSNPNLYWYRQAAGRGLQLLFYSVGIGQISSEVPQNLSASRPQDRQFILSSKKLLLSDSGFYLCAWKRTYQRTEAFFGQGTRLTVV.

The rearrangement links TRBV2 to TRBJ2-7, with TRBD2 matching over 14 bases. CDR1 and CDR2 from the germline V gene are SNHLY and FYNNEI. This CDR3 region has 16 residues. Unmatched junction bases numbered 2, after V lost 4 bases and J lost 0 bases. The CDR3, as DNA: TGTGCCAGCAGTGGGACTAGCGGGAGGAGCTCCTACGAGCAGTACTTC. Amino acids: CASSGTSGRSSYEQYF.

This clone has more than one count but fewer than ten. The chain joins TRBV18 to TRBJ2-1, with D perhaps matching TRBD2 (6 bases). This CDR3 contains 14 residues. V gave up 2 bases and J gave up 8 bases, with 13 bases separating them. The germline CDR1 and CDR2 sequences are KGHSH and LQKENI. In DNA form, the CDR3 reads TGTGCCAGCTCACCAACCCCTAGCGATTATGAGCAGTTCTTC. It codes for CASSPTPSDYEQFF.

The chain combines TRBV28 with TRBJ1-5, with D perhaps TRBD1 (6 bases). The V and J ends lost 4 bases and 5 bases respectively, with 15 bases between them. CDR3 size: 15 residues. CDR1 MDHEN and CDR2 SYDVKM come from the germline V gene. The CDR3 sequence: CASSSPGQSHQPQHF. CDR3 DNA: TGTGCCAGCAGTTCACCCGGACAGTCCCATCAGCCCCAGCATTTT.

The chain carries TRBV6-5 and TRBJ2-7; 7 nucleotides agree with TRBD1. J was trimmed by 6 bases and V by 7 bases; bases with no gene match: 3. The CDR3 contains 11 residues. Germline CDR1 MNHEY, CDR2 SVGAGI. The CDR3 nucleotides read TGTGCCAGCACGAACAGGGGCGAGCAGTACTTC. Translating it yields CASTNRGEQYF.

This clone has just a few counts. The gene calls are TRBV2 and TRBJ2-5; D is unclear. Per the germline V gene, CDR1 is SNHLY and CDR2 is FYNNEI. The CDR3 totals 11 residues. Trimming removed 6 bases at V and 2 bases at J, with 4 bases between. The CDR3 sequence: CASSGQETQYF. DNA of the CDR3: TGTGCCAGCAGCGGGCAAGAGACCCAGTACTTC. The full variable domain, with the rest looked up from reference TRBV2 and TRBJ2-5, is EPEVTQTPSHQVTQMGQEVILRCVPISNHLYFYWYRQILGQKVEFLVSFYNNEISEKSEIFDDQFSVERPDGSNFTLKIRSTKLEDSAMYFCASSGQETQYFGPGTRLLVL.

The genes are TRBV5-4 and TRBJ2-4, with D possibly matching TRBD1 (5 bases). The CDR3 consists of 13 residues. The germline V gene encodes CDR1 SGHNT and CDR2 YYREEE (reference sequence). Trimming took 0 bases from V and 6 from J, leaving 7 bases between them. CDR3 protein: CASSLGQGNIQYF. CDR3 bases: TGTGCCAGCAGCTTGGGGCAGGGAAACATTCAGTACTTC.

CDR3: CASSHLGAWETQYF. CDR3 bases: TGTGCCAGCAGCCATCTGGGGGCGTGGGAGACCCAGTACTTC. This chain joins TRBV7-9 and TRBJ2-5, with a possible D match to TRBD1 (6 bases). The length of the CDR3 is 14 residues. Germline loops: CDR1 SEHNR, CDR2 FQNEAQ (reference sequence). V was pared by 5 bases and J by 5 bases, with 15 bases between.